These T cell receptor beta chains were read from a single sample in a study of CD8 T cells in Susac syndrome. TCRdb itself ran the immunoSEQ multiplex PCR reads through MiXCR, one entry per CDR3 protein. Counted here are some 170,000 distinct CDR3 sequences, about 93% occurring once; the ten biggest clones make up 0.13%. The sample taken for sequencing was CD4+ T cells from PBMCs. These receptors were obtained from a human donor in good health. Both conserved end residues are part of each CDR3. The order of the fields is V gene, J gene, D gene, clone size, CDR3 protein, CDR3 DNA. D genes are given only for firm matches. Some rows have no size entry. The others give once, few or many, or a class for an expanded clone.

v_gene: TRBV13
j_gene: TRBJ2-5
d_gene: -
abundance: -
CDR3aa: CASSAFGEGRETQYF
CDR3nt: TGTGCCAGCAGCGCGTTCGGGGAAGGGCGAGAGACCCAGTACTTC

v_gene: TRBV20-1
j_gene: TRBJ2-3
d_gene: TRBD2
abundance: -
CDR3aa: CSAGNSGGRGDTQYF
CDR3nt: TGCAGTGCTGGAAATAGCGGGGGCAGGGGAGATACGCAGTATTTT

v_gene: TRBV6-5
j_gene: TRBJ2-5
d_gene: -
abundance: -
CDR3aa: CASSYLEGETQYF
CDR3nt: TGTGCCAGCAGTTACCTTGAGGGTGAGACCCAGTACTTC

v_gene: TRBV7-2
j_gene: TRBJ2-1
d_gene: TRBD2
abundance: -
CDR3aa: CASSLSGGAHSEQFF
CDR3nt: TGTGCCAGCAGCTTAAGCGGGGGGGCCCACAGTGAGCAGTTCTTC

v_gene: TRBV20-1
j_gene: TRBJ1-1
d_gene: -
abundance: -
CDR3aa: CSARRGHDTEAFF
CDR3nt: TGCAGTGCTAGGCGGGGGCATGACACTGAAGCTTTCTTT

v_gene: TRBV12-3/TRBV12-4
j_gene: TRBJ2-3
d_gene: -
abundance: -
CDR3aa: CASARRRDTQYF
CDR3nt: TGTGCCAGCGCCCGACGGAGGGATACGCAGTATTTT

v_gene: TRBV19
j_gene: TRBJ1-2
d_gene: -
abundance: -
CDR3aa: CASRRDYGYTF
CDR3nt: TGTGCCAGTAGAAGGGACTATGGCTACACCTTC

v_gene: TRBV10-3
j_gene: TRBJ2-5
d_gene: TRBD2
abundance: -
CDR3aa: CAISDAGTSGAETQYF
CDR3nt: TGTGCCATCAGTGATGCCGGGACTAGCGGGGCAGAGACCCAGTACTTC

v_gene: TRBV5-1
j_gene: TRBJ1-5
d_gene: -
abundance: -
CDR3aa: CASSLGGSDNQPQHF
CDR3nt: TGCGCCAGCAGCTTAGGGGGAAGTGACAATCAGCCCCAGCATTTT

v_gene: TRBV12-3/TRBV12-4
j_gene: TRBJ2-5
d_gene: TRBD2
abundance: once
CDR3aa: CASSGDGGAFETQYF
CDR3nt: TGTGCCAGCAGTGGAGACGGGGGGGCCTTTGAGACCCAGTACTTC

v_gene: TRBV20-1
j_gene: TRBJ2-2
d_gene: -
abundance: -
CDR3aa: CSARSSAPVGLFF
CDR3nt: TGCAGTGCTAGGAGTAGCGCGCCGGTCGGGCTGTTTTTT

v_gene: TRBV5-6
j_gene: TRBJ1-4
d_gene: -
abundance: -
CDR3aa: CASSWWRRGEKLFF
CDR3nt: TGTGCCAGCAGCTGGTGGCGTAGAGGGGAAAAACTGTTTTTT

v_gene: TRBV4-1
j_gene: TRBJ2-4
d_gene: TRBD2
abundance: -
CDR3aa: CASSQGGTRNIQYF
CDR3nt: TGCGCCAGCAGCCAAGGAGGGACTAGGAACATTCAGTACTTC

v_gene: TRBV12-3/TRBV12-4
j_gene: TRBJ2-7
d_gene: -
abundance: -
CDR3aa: CASSSARVGYEQYF
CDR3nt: TGTGCCAGCAGTTCAGCCAGGGTAGGTTACGAGCAGTACTTC

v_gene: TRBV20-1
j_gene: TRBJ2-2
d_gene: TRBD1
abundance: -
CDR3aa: CSARDSGTGTAGELFF
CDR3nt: TGCAGTGCTAGAGATAGTGGGACAGGGACGGCCGGGGAGCTGTTTTTT

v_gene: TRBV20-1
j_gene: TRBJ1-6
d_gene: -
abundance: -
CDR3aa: CSARVQGSSYNSPLHF
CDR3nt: TGCAGTGCTAGAGTCCAGGGGAGCTCCTATAATTCACCCCTCCACTTT